This TCR beta chain originates from a study of cytomegalovirus exposure and HLA in healthy donors (dated by TCRdb to about 2017). Some background on the complete study: In an earlier analysis of under 600 of the donors, 276 Gb of sequence data and some 100 million unique TCR beta sequences from about 179 million T cells were reported. Several DR-DQ haplotypes were handled as single units for association and clustering, since linkage in the cohort was strong. Across under 500 genotyped donors of the cohort, an average of about 250,000 unique TCR beta nucleotide sequences per donor were sequenced, and about a sixth of those sequences were non-productive. About 300 gigabases of sequencing data and 75 million to 85 million unique TCR sequences made up an early release that covered under 750 HLA-typed donors. Class I and class II HLA loci were covered by the typing at four-digit resolution. Alongside the repertoire data, information on donor age, sex, ethnicity and CMV serostatus was compiled. The study was designed to test whether signatures of past pathogen exposure could be identified by cataloging public T cell receptors. Every discovery cohort repertoire had been produced on one sequencing platform. To decide whether each TCR beta V gene segment behaved as functional or pseudogenic, an earlier analysis of approximately 620 of the donors relied on high-throughput TCR beta sequencing. Rather than drawing on any new phenotypic data, the later analysis identified candidate immune exposures from TCR beta sequences and the way those sequences occurred across donors. High-throughput TCR immunosequencing, statistical association of individual TCRs with disease status, and machine learning were combined to predict cytomegalovirus infection status. Along with the approximately 600-subject first cohort, a separate validation cohort of 120 different subjects was used. Typing coverage varied by locus: about 620-630 donors for A, B, C, DRB1 and DQB1; 500 to 550 for DQA1; around 610 for DPA1; more than 450 for DPB1. A later analysis re-examined previously published TCR beta repertoires from 500 to 700 donors and added high-resolution HLA genotyping to investigate patterns of TCR occurrence. Using immunosequencing, the study profiled T cell repertoires from fewer than 850 subjects and related those repertoires to cytomegalovirus serostatus. The genetic ancestry cluster associated with self-reported Caucasian donors included 81% of the roughly 400 genotyped donors. A later genetic analysis used genome-wide SNP genotypes for about 65% of the 666 donors, treating that subset as a discovery cohort.

The cohort comprised around 700 healthy bone marrow donors. Cohort members were all nominally healthy when sampled, although unrecorded immune exposures were likely present. The donor was CMV seropositive and belonged to the group of 270 or so seropositive cohort members. Every donor gave a peripheral blood sample, and the peripheral blood mononuclear cells from that sample were used for TCR beta sequencing. Genomic DNA was extracted from the blood cell samples with the Qiagen DNeasy Blood Extraction Kit. This clone was seen once. Its specific antigen is unknown. No base quality values were provided; no much bigger clone lies one nucleotide off. Preparation of the library involved the immunoSEQ multiplex PCR assay. For the multiplex PCR, a mixture combining 60 forward primers for TCR Vbeta segments and 13 reverse primers for TCR Jbeta segments was used. The CDR3 region of rearranged TCR beta genes was amplified from genomic DNA by a multiplex PCR assay. The Illumina HiSeq System was used to sequence the amplified TCR beta libraries as 87-base-pair reads. In the authors' own workflow: A later analysis tallied 80 million to 95 million unique TCR beta chains across the 666 repertoires, and about 12 million of those chains were shared by two or more donors. Raw reads were error-corrected and collapsed into unique sequences by a nearest-neighbor algorithm in which closely related sequences were merged to remove PCR and sequencing errors. CDR3 sequences were aligned to IMGT reference sequences to assign V, D and J gene segments. Each retained sequence needed at least a six-nucleotide match to both a V gene segment and a J gene segment. A rearrangement counted as productive if the CDR3 had no stop codons and remained in frame with V and J, and every other rearrangement counted as non-productive. Following IMGT convention, CDR3 was defined as the stretch from the second conserved V-encoded cysteine up to the conserved J-encoded phenylalanine. The earlier analysis of fewer than 700 of the donors excluded sequences that lacked an unambiguous match to a single V gene segment. In an earlier analysis of approximately 590 of the donors, V segments were called functional above 56.7% productive rearrangements and were called segregating when the between-donor standard deviation exceeded 5%. A statistical classification framework was built for diagnosing cytomegalovirus status from the catalog of TCR beta chain sequences. V and J gene assignment, in a later analysis, came from comparing TCR nucleotide sequences with IMGT/GENE-DB human TR gene sequences. Using the TCRdist pipeline, a later analysis assigned CDR3 sequences along with most-parsimonious VDJ recombination scenarios. A later analysis defined each TCR beta chain by its CDR3 amino acid sequence plus V-gene family, and excluded reads lacking a unique V-gene family. A later analysis removed 592 highly shared, low-generation-probability nucleotide sequences to deal with suspected cross-contamination and a sequencing artifact. For each public chain, a later analysis derived a clonal expansion index from normalized ranks of inferred template counts within each repertoire. Generation probabilities in a later analysis came from a VDJ recombination model fitted to out-of-frame rearrangements, and those results were checked against IGoR. In a later analysis, hypergeometric tests were used to score TCR-TCR, TCR-HLA and TCR-CMV co-occurrence, with a repertoire-size bias correction applied to TCR pairs. False discovery rates were estimated in a later analysis by permuting HLA or CMV assignments 20 times. A later analysis grouped co-occurring TCRs with DBSCAN, adding TCRdist sequence similarity when clustering within HLA-allele-positive subsets. For co-occurrence clustering, repertoires with fewer than 30,000 or more than 120,000 public chains were excluded, along with four to six repertoires with anomalous nucleotide sharing. Drawn from immuneACCESS, this table holds only the in-frame rearrangements with V and J called that TCRdb kept. Clones are partly lost; checked studies trace under half to an unresolved V gene and leave the rest unexplained. V and J calls plus clone size are reproduced from that table; the DNA served to infer D and trimming. The sample table holds more than 95,000 clones, of which 65% to 75% were seen once. The top ten hold roughly 14% of the sample.

What the study reported, not specific to this receptor: The study gave a list of some 150 TCR beta chains associated with cytomegalovirus. According to a later genetic analysis, donors in an Asian-associated ancestry cluster had fewer N-insertions in productive TCRs than the approximately 650-donor mean. In a later analysis, most CMV-associated TCR beta chains were found to appear HLA-restricted, with HLA associations seemingly driven largely by CMV exposure. Presence/absence analyses assumed roughly uniform sequencing depth across donors, an assumption that may not hold. Across donors, most TCR sequences were observed very rarely, whereas some public TCRs were present in many individuals. In an earlier analysis of approximately 590 of the donors, most TCR beta V segments appeared in productive rearrangements about 87% or about 30% of the time, broadly matching IMGT annotations. Cytomegalovirus status was reported to be diagnosed by the classifier with high specificity and sensitivity in both the original and validation cohorts. This cohort had only TCR beta chains sequenced, and the lack of alpha or paired-chain data limited which features could be detected. A further reported finding was that TCR beta sequences accurately predicted the HLA-A and HLA-B alleles for most subjects in the first cohort. Because some donors lacked HLA typing at each locus, the association tests relied only on the typed subset. In a later analysis, the rate of TCR association differed among HLA loci, with DRB1 alleles having the most associated TCRs and HLA-C alleles having the fewest. A later analysis found that HLA-associated TCR beta chains were more clonally expanded and had lower generation probabilities than equally common non-associated chains. According to the authors, the approach could potentially be generalized to other disease states and immunological phenotypes. A few of the identified cytomegalovirus-associated TCR beta chains were confirmed in vitro to be specific for cytomegalovirus antigens. Immune exposure information for the cohort was limited to CMV serostatus. Because counts were too low, approximately 15 rarely observed V segments, including chromosome 9 orphons, were excluded from the earlier analysis of fewer than 650 of the donors. An association between a missense DCLRE1C variant and V-gene and J-gene trimming of TCR beta chains was found in a later genetic analysis and replicated in an independent cohort. Correlated functional status among segregating V segments might reflect linkage disequilibrium, but an unknown experimental factor could not be ruled out. A cluster of highly shared sequence variants was judged likely to be a technical artifact of the sequencing pipeline. When HLA alleles, especially DR and DQ, strongly co-occurred, attributing TCR associations to individual alleles was difficult. Specific HLA alleles were associated with over 15,000 TCR beta sequences at a false discovery rate of 0.05 in a later analysis. Several of the top co-occurrence clusters appeared to be linked to parvovirus B19, influenza, CMV and Epstein-Barr virus, according to a later analysis.

The TCR originated in an older woman in good health and CMV-seropositive. Material for sequencing was PBMCs.

CDR3 loop: CARSLLFEGANTGELFF. Read as DNA, the sequence is TGTGCCAGAAGCTTGTTGTTCGAGGGAGCAAACACCGGGGAGCTGTTTTTT. Rearrangement joined TRBV5-3 to TRBJ2-2, with TRBD2 perhaps the D gene, on 5 matching bases. TRBV5-3 belongs to the ORF category, with a function that is uncertain. V is shortened by 1 base, J by 2 bases, and the region joining them spans 15 bases. The CDR3, cysteine through phenylalanine, is 17 amino acids long. The read is trimmed to its CDR3 DNA, 51 bases read in frame from base 1.